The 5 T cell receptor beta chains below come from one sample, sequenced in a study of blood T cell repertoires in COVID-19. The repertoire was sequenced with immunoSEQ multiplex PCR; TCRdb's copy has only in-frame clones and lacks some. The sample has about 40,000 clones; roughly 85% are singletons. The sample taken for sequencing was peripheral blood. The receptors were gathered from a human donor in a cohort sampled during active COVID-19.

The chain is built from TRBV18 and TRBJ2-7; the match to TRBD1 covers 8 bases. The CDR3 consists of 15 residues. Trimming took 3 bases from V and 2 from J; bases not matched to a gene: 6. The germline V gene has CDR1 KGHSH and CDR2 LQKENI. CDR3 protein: CASSPGTGYAYEQYF. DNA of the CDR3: TGTGCCAGCTCACCCGGGACAGGCTATGCCTACGAGCAGTACTTC.

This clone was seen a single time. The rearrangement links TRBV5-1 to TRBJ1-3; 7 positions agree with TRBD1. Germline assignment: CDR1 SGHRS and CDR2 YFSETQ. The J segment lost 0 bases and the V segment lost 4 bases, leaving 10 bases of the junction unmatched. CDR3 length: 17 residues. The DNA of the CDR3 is TGCGCCAGCAGCCGCAACGGACAGGTCCTCTCTGGAAACACCATATATTTT. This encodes CASSRNGQVLSGNTIYF.

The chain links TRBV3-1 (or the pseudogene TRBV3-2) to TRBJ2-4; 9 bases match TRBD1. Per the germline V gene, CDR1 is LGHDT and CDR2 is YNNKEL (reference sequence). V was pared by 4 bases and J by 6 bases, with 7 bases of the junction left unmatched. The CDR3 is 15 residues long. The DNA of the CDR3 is TGTGCCAGCAGCCTTCACCGGGACAGGGTAAACATTCAGTACTTC. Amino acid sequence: CASSLHRDRVNIQYF.

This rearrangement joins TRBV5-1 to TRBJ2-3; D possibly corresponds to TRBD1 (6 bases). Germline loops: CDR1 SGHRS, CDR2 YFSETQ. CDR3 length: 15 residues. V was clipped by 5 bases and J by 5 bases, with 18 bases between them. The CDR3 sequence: CASRSTGMVGDTQYF. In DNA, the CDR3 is TGCGCCAGCAGGAGTACAGGGATGGTTGGAGATACGCAGTATTTT.

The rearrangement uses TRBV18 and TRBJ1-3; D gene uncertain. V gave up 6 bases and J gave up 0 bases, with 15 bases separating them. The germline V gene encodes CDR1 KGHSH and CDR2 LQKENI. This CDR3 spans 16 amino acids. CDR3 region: CASSSPVHSSGNTIYF. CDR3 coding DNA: TGTGCCAGCTCGTCTCCGGTCCACAGCTCTGGAAACACCATATATTTT.